The rows below give T cell receptor beta chains drawn from one sample of a study of OX40 agonist ivuxolimab in advanced cancers. Repertoires were generated with immunoSEQ multiplex PCR, while TCRdb's copy carries only in-frame clones and drops some. The sample records approximately 80,000 clones, around 87% being singletons. The material was CD4+ or CD8+ T cells sorted from blood, obtained in a trial of the OX40 agonist ivuxolimab. The receptors originated from an adult with an advanced solid tumor such as melanoma, head and neck, liver or kidney cancer. CDR3s include the opening cysteine and the closing phenylalanine or tryptophan. The order of the fields is V gene, J gene, clone size, D gene, CDR3 DNA, CDR3 protein. The D gene is left open where the match is weak. For some rows the clone size is stated as once, few or many, or as a class when expanded; others skip it.

>TRBV4-2|TRBJ1-1|few|.
TGTGCCAGCAGCCAACGATTAGAGGGAGAAGCTTTCTTT
CASSQRLEGEAFF
>TRBV4-1|TRBJ2-7|.|TRBD2
TGCGCCAGCAGCCAAGATACCCAGCGGGGTTACGAGCAGTACTTC
CASSQDTQRGYEQYF
>TRBV7-8|TRBJ2-2|.|TRBD1
TGTGCCAGCAGCTTAGCGCTCAGGGGGCTTAACACCGGGGAGCTGTTTTTT
CASSLALRGLNTGELFF
>TRBV19|TRBJ1-1|few|.
TGTGCCAGTAGACTCGATCAGGGGCTAAGCACTGAAGCTTTCTTT
CASRLDQGLSTEAFF
>TRBV7-9|TRBJ1-1|once|TRBD1
TGTGCCAGCAGCTTAGGTGGAGGGGGCGAAAACACTGAAGCTTTCTTT
CASSLGGGGENTEAFF
>TRBV28|TRBJ1-2|.|.
TGTGCCAGTTACTATTCCTGGGGACGGGCGAACTATGGCTACACCTTC
CASYYSWGRANYGYTF
>TRBV28|TRBJ2-1|.|TRBD2
TGTGCCACGGGGGGGAGGACTAACTACAATGAGCAGTTCTTC
CATGGRTNYNEQFF
>TRBV5-1|TRBJ2-7|.|.
TGCGCCAGCAGCGTCATTCCGGGACCGCGTAACTACGAGCAGTACTTC
CASSVIPGPRNYEQYF
>TRBV5-1|TRBJ2-7|.|TRBD2
TGCGCCAGCAGCCCGACTAGCGGCCTCTCCTACGAGCAGTACTTC
CASSPTSGLSYEQYF
>TRBV5-1|TRBJ1-1|.|.
TGCGCCAGCAGCTTCCGGCGGGCGGACACTGAAGCTTTCTTT
CASSFRRADTEAFF
>TRBV6-1|TRBJ1-6|.|.
TGTGCCAGCAGTGAAATTGGGGTCTTCGGATCCGGCGTCCTCCACTTT
CASSEIGVFGSGVLHF
>TRBV15|TRBJ2-5|.|.
TGTGCCACCAGCAGAGATCTCGTCCAAGAGACCCAGTACTTC
CATSRDLVQETQYF
>TRBV6-5|TRBJ1-3|once|.
TGTGCCAGCAGTTACTCGCAAGGGTTGGGAAACACCATATATTTT
CASSYSQGLGNTIYF
>TRBV7-6|TRBJ1-4|.|.
TGTGCCAGCAGCTCTGCGCCCACTAATGAAAAACTGTTTTTT
CASSSAPTNEKLFF
>TRBV5-1|TRBJ1-1|.|.
TGCGCCAGCAGCCCGGCAGGGGCTATGAACACTGAAGCTTTCTTT
CASSPAGAMNTEAFF
>TRBV7-2|TRBJ2-3|.|.
TGTGCCAGCAGCTTTCACGGCGGGACTAGCACAGATACGCAGTATTTT
CASSFHGGTSTDTQYF
>TRBV6-1|TRBJ1-5|.|.
TGTGCCAGCAGATTACAGGGAGTTACGATTCAGCCCCAGCATTTT
CASRLQGVTIQPQHF
>TRBV7-8|TRBJ1-5|.|.
TGTGCCAGCAGCCCCTACGGGGCCCAGGGCAATCAGCCCCAGCATTTT
CASSPYGAQGNQPQHF
>TRBV7-9|TRBJ2-5|.|TRBD2
TGTGCCAGCAGCTACGGACTAGCGGACGTCCAAGAGACCCAGTACTTC
CASSYGLADVQETQYF
>TRBV7-6|TRBJ2-7|once|TRBD1
TGTGCCAGCAGCTTGGGGACAGGGGGTTCATCCTACGAGCAGTACTTC
CASSLGTGGSSYEQYF
>TRBV6-5|TRBJ1-3|.|.
TGTGCCAGCAGTTACGGGGCGGCTAGCTCTGGAAACACCATATATTTT
CASSYGAASSGNTIYF
>TRBV18|TRBJ1-1|.|.
TGTGCCAGCTCACCACCATCCAGTACTGAAGCTTTCTTT
CASSPPSSTEAFF
>TRBV7-2|TRBJ2-5|.|.
TGTGCCAGCAGCTTACCCCCCGGGAAGGAGACCCAGTACTTC
CASSLPPGKETQYF
>TRBV7-2|TRBJ2-2|.|.
TGTGCCAGCAGACCCTCAGGGGTCTCTGGGGAGCTGTTTTTT
CASRPSGVSGELFF
>TRBV6-6|TRBJ2-3|.|.
TGTGCCAGCAGTTCCCTGAGGGAGTCCGGAGATACGCAGTATTTT
CASSSLRESGDTQYF
>TRBV19|TRBJ1-1|.|TRBD1
TGTGCCAGTAAAACGGGACAGGCGAACACTGAAGCTTTCTTT
CASKTGQANTEAFF
>TRBV25-1|TRBJ1-5|few|TRBD1
TGTGCCAGCAGTGTGACAGGGGCGGATCAGCCCCAGCATTTT
CASSVTGADQPQHF
>TRBV2|TRBJ2-1|.|.
TGTGCCAGCAGTGAATTGAATGAGCAGTTCTTC
CASSELNEQFF
>TRBV5-6|TRBJ2-1|.|.
TGTGCCAGCAGCTTGCAGGTAGATCAGTTCTTC
CASSLQVDQFF